This T cell receptor (beta chain) was observed in a study of blood T cell repertoires in COVID-19. About the study: Whether acute or convalescent, the COVID-19 samples came from the United States, Italy and Spain.

Original analysis: Amplification of reference gene primers was used by the study to estimate nucleated cell counts. Libraries were prepared by immunoSEQ multiplex PCR; TCRdb keeps only in-frame clonotypes and omits some of them. Clone size and the V and J calls come from that table; the DNA yielded D and trimming. The table includes roughly 250,000 clones, over 75% detected once. CDR1 is SGHDT and CDR2 is YYEEEE in the germline V gene. The CDR3 contains 14 residues. V dropped 4 bases and J dropped 4 bases, with 14 bases sitting between them. This receptor was obtained from a woman between 50 and 59 years old with acute or convalescent COVID-19. The rearrangement uses TRBV5-6 and TRBJ2-5; D remains unclear. Sequenced input: peripheral blood. Written as DNA, the CDR3 is TGTGCCAGCAGCCCCTACAGCAACCCAGAGACCCAGTACTTC. This translates into CASSPYSNPETQYF.